Listed below are T cell receptor beta chains from one sample, sequenced in a study of T cells in Graves' hyperthyroidism and ophthalmopathy. TCRdb re-derived calls from the multiplex PCR reads in MiXCR, one entry per CDR3 protein. This sample has approximately 380,000 distinct CDR3 sequences, with about an eighth found just once. The sample comprised blood. The origin of the receptors is a man aged 50-60 years with Graves' ophthalmopathy. Both conserved end residues are part of each CDR3. Each record gives: CDR3 protein, CDR3 DNA, V gene, D gene, J gene, clone size. The D gene is left open where the match is weak. Part of the rows lack a size; the others show once, few, many or a class for expanded clones.

CASSIWGPTGGYGYTF TGTGCCAGTAGTATCTGGGGCCCAACAGGAGGCTATGGCTACACCTTC TRBV19 NA TRBJ1-2 NA
CASSKDKARGEQYF TGCGCCAGCAGCAAGGACAAGGCACGGGGCGAGCAGTACTTC TRBV5-1 NA TRBJ2-7 many
CAISHGSGGTGELFF TGTGCCATCAGTCACGGAAGCGGGGGCACCGGGGAGCTGTTTTTT TRBV10-3 TRBD2 TRBJ2-2 NA
CSARDWASGQETQYF TGCAGTGCTAGAGATTGGGCTAGCGGCCAAGAGACCCAGTACTTC TRBV20-1 TRBD2 TRBJ2-5 many
CSGNEGTVINEQFF TGCAGCGGTAATGAAGGGACAGTCATCAATGAGCAGTTCTTC TRBV29-1 TRBD1 TRBJ2-1 few
CAWSQGEKYNYEQYF TGTGCCTGGAGTCAGGGGGAGAAATACAACTACGAGCAGTACTTC TRBV30 TRBD1 TRBJ2-7 many
CASSISGGNEQFF TGTGCCAGTAGTATATCAGGGGGCAATGAGCAGTTCTTC TRBV19 TRBD1 TRBJ2-1 many
CASSGTSGFTYEQYF TGTGCCAGTAGTGGGACTAGCGGGTTTACCTACGAGCAGTACTTC TRBV19 TRBD2 TRBJ2-7 NA
CAWSVQPSDTQYF TGTGCCTGGAGTGTACAACCGTCGGATACGCAGTATTTT TRBV30 NA TRBJ2-3 many
CASSPGLVYGYTF TGTGCCAGCAGCCCGGGACTGGTCTATGGCTACACCTTC TRBV7-9 NA TRBJ1-2 many
CASTDGSSYNEQFF TGTGCCAGCACTGACGGGAGCTCCTACAATGAGCAGTTCTTC TRBV2 NA TRBJ2-1 few
CASSAAGAPYEQYF TGTGCCAGCAGCGCAGCGGGAGCCCCCTACGAGCAGTACTTC TRBV7-9 TRBD2 TRBJ2-7 NA
CAWTDRPYEQYF TGTGCCTGGACGGACAGACCCTACGAGCAGTACTTC TRBV30 NA TRBJ2-7 many
CASSLKIPSDTQYF TGTGCCAGCAGTTTAAAGATTCCATCAGATACGCAGTATTTT TRBV27 NA TRBJ2-3 many
CASSLLQFNSGNTIYF TGCGCCAGCAGCTTGTTGCAGTTCAACTCTGGAAACACCATATATTTT TRBV5-1 NA TRBJ1-3 few
CASRHEGQTNTGELFF TGTGCCAGCAGACATGAGGGACAGACGAACACCGGGGAGCTGTTTTTT TRBV12-3/TRBV12-4 TRBD1 TRBJ2-2 many
CASKRQGPRAQHF TGTGCCAGCAAAAGACAGGGCCCGAGGGCCCAGCATTTT TRBV28 TRBD1 TRBJ1-5 few
CASSDSPEQYF TGTGCCAGCAGCGATTCCCCCGAGCAGTACTTC TRBV7-9 NA TRBJ2-7 NA
CASSLERITGELFF TGTGCCAGCAGCTTAGAGAGAATCACCGGGGAGCTGTTTTTT TRBV7-8 NA TRBJ2-2 many
CASGSGREFGDTQYF TGTGCTAGTGGTTCCGGGCGGGAGTTCGGGGATACGCAGTATTTT TRBV12-5 TRBD2 TRBJ2-3 many
CATSDFRGTLYPVSNQPQHF TGTGCCACCAGTGATTTCAGGGGGACATTATATCCGGTTAGCAATCAGCCCCAGCATTTT TRBV24-1 TRBD1 TRBJ1-5 few
CASSPRLGPSYEQYF TGCGCCAGCAGCCCACGGCTGGGGCCATCCTACGAGCAGTACTTC TRBV4-1 NA TRBJ2-7 NA
CASTFGTRYQETQCF TGTGCCAGCACCTTCGGGACAAGGTACCAAGAGACCCAGTGCTTC TRBV7-6 NA TRBJ2-5 NA
CASSQRDGYEQYF TGTGCCAGCAGCCAACGGGACGGCTACGAGCAGTACTTC TRBV3-1 NA TRBJ2-7 many
CASSFRGGGYTF TGTGCCAGCAGTTTCAGGGGGGGAGGCTACACCTTC TRBV27 TRBD1 TRBJ1-2 many
CASSLARGQATYEQYF TGTGCCAGCAGCTTAGCGAGGGGGCAGGCTACCTACGAGCAGTACTTC TRBV7-8 TRBD1 TRBJ2-7 NA
CASIGRTLNQPQHF TGTGCCAGCATTGGGCGGACGCTGAATCAGCCCCAGCATTTT TRBV28 NA TRBJ1-5 NA
CSARGGLSSTDTQYF TGCAGTGCTAGAGGGGGACTATCCAGCACAGATACGCAGTATTTT TRBV20-1 TRBD2 TRBJ2-3 many
CASSPRDRGARFF TGTGCCAGCAGCCCCAGGGACAGGGGAGCGCGGTTCTTC TRBV7-2 TRBD1 TRBJ2-1 NA
CSVEATSATPHEQFF TGCAGCGTTGAAGCCACTAGCGCCACCCCACATGAGCAGTTCTTC TRBV29-1 TRBD2 TRBJ2-1 many
CASSQTQGLGTEAFF TGCGCCAGCAGCCAGACACAGGGGCTGGGCACTGAAGCTTTCTTT TRBV5-1 TRBD1 TRBJ1-1 many
CASSMDTPRGYTF TGTGCCAGCAGTATGGACACCCCGCGAGGCTACACCTTC TRBV7-8 NA TRBJ1-2 many
CASSPAASGNYEQYF TGTGCCAGCTCACCCGCGGCTAGCGGGAACTACGAGCAGTACTTC TRBV18 TRBD2 TRBJ2-7 many
CASRPPDRGYGYTF TGTGCCAGTAGGCCCCCGGACAGGGGGTATGGCTACACCTTC TRBV19 TRBD1 TRBJ1-2 few
CASSFALAVKETQYF TGTGCCAGCAGTTTCGCACTAGCGGTAAAAGAGACCCAGTACTTC TRBV6-2/TRBV6-3 TRBD2 TRBJ2-5 few